This record concerns one T cell receptor (beta chain) sequence. Its antigen is unknown. This sample is drawn from a study of OX40 agonist ivuxolimab in advanced cancers. Study-wide background: Treatment of patients was with ivuxolimab, an agonistic anti-OX40 (CD134) antibody. Study-wide results and limits: Antigens targeted by the expanded peripheral T cells were not determined. More expanded clones were seen, on average, in CD8+ T cells than in CD4+.

Clones were sequenced by immunoSEQ multiplex PCR, and TCRdb holds only the in-frame ones, with some missing. The top ten clones hold around a fifth of a sample with 30,000 to 40,000 clones, roughly 81% of them seen once. Germline V gene lookup returns CDR1 SGDLS and CDR2 YYNGEE. The CDR3 runs 15 residues. Deletions cut 3 bases from V and 0 bases from J, with 11 bases between. Patients who had autoimmune disease history or got systemic immunosuppression were left out. This clonotype was obtained from an adult with an advanced solid tumor such as melanoma, head and neck, liver or kidney cancer. The sequences come from CD4+ or CD8+ T cells sorted from blood, collected in a trial of the OX40 agonist ivuxolimab. The gene calls are TRBV9 and TRBJ2-3; the D gene could be TRBD1 or TRBD2 (5 bases each). The CDR3 DNA reads as TGTGCCAGCAGCGCCCCGGGACCAAGCACAGATACGCAGTATTTT. Translating it yields CASSAPGPSTDTQYF.